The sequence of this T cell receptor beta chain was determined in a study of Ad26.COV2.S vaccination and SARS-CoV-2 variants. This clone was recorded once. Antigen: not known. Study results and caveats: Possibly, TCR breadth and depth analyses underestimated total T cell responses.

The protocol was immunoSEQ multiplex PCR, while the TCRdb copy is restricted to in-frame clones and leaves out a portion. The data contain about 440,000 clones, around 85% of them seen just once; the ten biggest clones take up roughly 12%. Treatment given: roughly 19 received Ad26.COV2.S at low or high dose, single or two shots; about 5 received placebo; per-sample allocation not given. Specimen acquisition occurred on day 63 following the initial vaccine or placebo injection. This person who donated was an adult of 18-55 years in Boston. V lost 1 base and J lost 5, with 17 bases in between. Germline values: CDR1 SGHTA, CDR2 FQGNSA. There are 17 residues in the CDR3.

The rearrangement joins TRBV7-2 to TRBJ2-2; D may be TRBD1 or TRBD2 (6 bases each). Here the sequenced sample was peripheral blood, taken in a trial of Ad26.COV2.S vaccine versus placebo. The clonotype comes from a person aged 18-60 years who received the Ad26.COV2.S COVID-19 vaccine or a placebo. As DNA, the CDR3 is TGTGCCAGCAGCTTAGACCTAAACTGGGGGGCAACCGGGGAGCTGTTTTTT. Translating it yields CASSLDLNWGATGELFF.